Listed below are T cell receptor beta chains from one sample, sequenced in a study of T-cell reconstitution after alpha-beta-depleted transplantation in children. MiXCR, applied by TCRdb to the PCR reads, yields one record per CDR3 protein. The sample includes some 500,000 distinct CDR3 sequences, around 20% seen only once; the top ten take 3% to 4%. Sequenced here: PBMCs from the stem cell graft donor, sampled from the stem cell graft. Receptor source: a human donor who donated a stem cell graft to a child with acute lymphoblastic leukemia. The CDR3 runs from the conserved cysteine through the conserved F or W. The order of the fields is J gene, V gene, CDR3 protein.

TRBJ2-7	TRBV5-1	CASSLGPGLAGGRGEQYF
TRBJ2-7	TRBV2	CASMGQSLYEQYF
TRBJ1-1	TRBV6-1	CASSPGTGENTEAFF
TRBJ2-7	TRBV12-3/TRBV12-4	CASSLGQGFTYEQYF
TRBJ2-7	TRBV18	CASSPDQTYEQYF
TRBJ2-1	TRBV4-1	CASSQDPGTSGSFHNEQFF
TRBJ2-3	TRBV20-1	CSALRISGRTDTQYF
TRBJ2-3	TRBV29-1	CSVEGQLAATDTQYF
TRBJ2-6	TRBV10-3	CAISRSPLGPNVLTF
TRBJ2-7	TRBV2	CASSVLFTYEQYF
TRBJ2-1	TRBV5-1	CASSRVGDEQFF
TRBJ1-4	TRBV4-1	CASSLRSGANEKLFF
TRBJ1-2	TRBV12-3/TRBV12-4	CASSLRNSNYGYTF
TRBJ2-7	TRBV9	CASSVGSGAAYEQYF
TRBJ2-3	TRBV5-1	CASSLAPGLGASTDTQYF
TRBJ1-4	TRBV27	CASRLTGWTNEKLFF
TRBJ2-1	TRBV5-1	CASSLPETSGISSYNEQFF
TRBJ2-1	TRBV5-1	CASSPTTSGFRYNEQFF
TRBJ1-2	TRBV6-1	CASRRTRTSIYGYTF
TRBJ2-3	TRBV20-1	CSGTLAPLSTDTQYF
TRBJ1-2	TRBV27	CASSSQTGWDGYTF
TRBJ1-4	TRBV12-3/TRBV12-4	CASSFDVGPNEKLFF
TRBJ2-2	TRBV12-3/TRBV12-4	CASRRPARELFF
TRBJ2-7	TRBV15	CATSRDRGQDVQYF
TRBJ2-1	TRBV5-8	CASSPGQGGIGNEQFF
TRBJ2-1	TRBV9	CASSVSGGRYNEQFF
TRBJ1-6	TRBV14	CASSQGQGVSPLHF
TRBJ2-7	TRBV12-3/TRBV12-4	CASSLRLGPHYEQYF
TRBJ2-1	TRBV4-2	CASSQVAGLPSYNEQFF
TRBJ2-5	TRBV12-3/TRBV12-4	CASSFSGLGETQYF
TRBJ2-3	TRBV27	CASSLSTGGWYTQYF
TRBJ2-3	TRBV20-1	CSARDHSAGGRGTDTQYF
TRBJ2-7	TRBV4-2	CASSRGKGTGSNEQYF
TRBJ2-7	TRBV12-3/TRBV12-4	CASSPLRSYEQYF
TRBJ1-2	TRBV6-1	CASSSGTPVGYGYTF
TRBJ2-1	TRBV7-2	CASSRSTSGSYNEQFF
TRBJ2-7	TRBV30	CAWSPGGSGDEQYF
TRBJ2-1	TRBV10-2	CASSLPGQGKHEQFF
TRBJ2-2	TRBV5-5	CASSRGTQWYTGELFF
TRBJ2-7	TRBV12-3/TRBV12-4	CASSLAALREEQYF
TRBJ2-7	TRBV7-9	CASSLLYREGLSYEQYF
TRBJ2-1	TRBV11-1	CASSLAQPRDSYNEQFF
TRBJ1-6	TRBV25-1	CASSAGPGGNSPLHF
TRBJ2-4	TRBV7-6	CASSLGTSGRRNIQYF
TRBJ1-4	TRBV12-3/TRBV12-4	CASSLEGVNEKLFF
TRBJ1-2	TRBV12-3/TRBV12-4	CASSLRDDGLPYGYTF
TRBJ2-7	TRBV7-2	CASSLVGGYLYEQYF
TRBJ2-2	TRBV7-9	CASSPTGSPGELFF
TRBJ2-7	TRBV5-6	CASRRLGVPYEQYF
TRBJ2-1	TRBV4-2	CASSPGSGGADEQFF
TRBJ2-2	TRBV20-1	CSADDQGLAGNTGELFF
TRBJ2-1	TRBV30	CAWTPFSSYNEQFF